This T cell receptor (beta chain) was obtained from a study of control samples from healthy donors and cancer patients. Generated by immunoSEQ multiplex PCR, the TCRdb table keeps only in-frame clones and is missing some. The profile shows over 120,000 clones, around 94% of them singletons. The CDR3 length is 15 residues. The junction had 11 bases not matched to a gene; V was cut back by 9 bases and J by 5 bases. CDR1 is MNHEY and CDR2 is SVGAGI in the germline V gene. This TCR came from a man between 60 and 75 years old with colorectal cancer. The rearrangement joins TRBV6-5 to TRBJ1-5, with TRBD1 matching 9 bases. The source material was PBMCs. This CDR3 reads CARTGTGLSDQPQHF. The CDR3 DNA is TGTGCCAGGACCGGGACAGGGCTTTCCGATCAGCCCCAGCATTTT.